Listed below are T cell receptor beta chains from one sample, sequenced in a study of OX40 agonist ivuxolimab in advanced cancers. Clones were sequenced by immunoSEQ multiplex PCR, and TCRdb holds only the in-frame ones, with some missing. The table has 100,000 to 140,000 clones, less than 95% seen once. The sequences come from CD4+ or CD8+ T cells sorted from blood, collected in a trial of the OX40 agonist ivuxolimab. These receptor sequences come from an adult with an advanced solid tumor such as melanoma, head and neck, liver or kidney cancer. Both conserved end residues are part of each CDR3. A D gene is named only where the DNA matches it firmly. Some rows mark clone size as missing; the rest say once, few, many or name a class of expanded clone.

CDR3nt: TGTGCCAGCAGCTCAAGGGGCCAGGGAAACACCATATATTTT
CDR3aa: CASSSRGQGNTIYF
d_gene: .
v_gene: TRBV7-2
abundance: once
j_gene: TRBJ1-3

CDR3nt: TGTGCCAGCAGCCCCAGAGGGACAGGGATAAGCACAGATACGCAGTATTTT
CDR3aa: CASSPRGTGISTDTQYF
d_gene: TRBD1
v_gene: TRBV9
abundance: .
j_gene: TRBJ2-3

CDR3nt: TGTGCCAGCAGCGGCGGGACTAGCGGAGAGACCCAGTACTTC
CDR3aa: CASSGGTSGETQYF
d_gene: TRBD2
v_gene: TRBV9
abundance: .
j_gene: TRBJ2-5

CDR3nt: TGTGCCAGCTCACCTCGGGGCGGGAGTAACGCAGATACGCAGTATTTT
CDR3aa: CASSPRGGSNADTQYF
d_gene: TRBD2
v_gene: TRBV18
abundance: .
j_gene: TRBJ2-3

CDR3nt: TGTGCCAGCAGCATCAGCGGGAGGGAGACCCAGTACTTC
CDR3aa: CASSISGRETQYF
d_gene: TRBD2
v_gene: TRBV11-2
abundance: .
j_gene: TRBJ2-5

CDR3nt: TGTGCCTGCTCCGAATGGGTCGAGGGTGAGACCCAGTACTTC
CDR3aa: CACSEWVEGETQYF
d_gene: .
v_gene: TRBV30
abundance: .
j_gene: TRBJ2-5

CDR3nt: TGTGCCAGCAGCTCGCGGACTAGCGGGAGGGAGACTACCGGGGAGCTGTTTTTT
CDR3aa: CASSSRTSGRETTGELFF
d_gene: TRBD2
v_gene: TRBV11-2
abundance: .
j_gene: TRBJ2-2

CDR3nt: TGTGCCAGCAGTTACACCCAGACTAGTGCCTACGAGCAGTACTTC
CDR3aa: CASSYTQTSAYEQYF
d_gene: .
v_gene: TRBV6-5
abundance: .
j_gene: TRBJ2-7

CDR3nt: TGTGCCAGCAGCTTGGCCTGGGAGACCTCCTACAATGAGCAGTTCTTC
CDR3aa: CASSLAWETSYNEQFF
d_gene: .
v_gene: TRBV5-6
abundance: .
j_gene: TRBJ2-1

CDR3nt: TGTGCCAGTAGTAGGGGGGGAGGGAATGAGCAGTTCTTC
CDR3aa: CASSRGGGNEQFF
d_gene: TRBD2
v_gene: TRBV19
abundance: .
j_gene: TRBJ2-1

CDR3nt: TGTGCCAGCAGTGAAGCGCTGAGCGGGTATAGCAATCAGCCCCAGCATTTT
CDR3aa: CASSEALSGYSNQPQHF
d_gene: .
v_gene: TRBV2
abundance: .
j_gene: TRBJ1-5

CDR3nt: TGTGCCAGCACCCGGGGGAACACCGGGGAGCTGTTTTTT
CDR3aa: CASTRGNTGELFF
d_gene: .
v_gene: TRBV13
abundance: .
j_gene: TRBJ2-2

CDR3nt: TGCGCCAGCAGATCAGGACAGAACATCTATGGCTACACCTTC
CDR3aa: CASRSGQNIYGYTF
d_gene: .
v_gene: TRBV4-1
abundance: .
j_gene: TRBJ1-2

CDR3nt: TGTGCCAGCAGCTTAATCTCCGGGGAGCAGTACTTC
CDR3aa: CASSLISGEQYF
d_gene: .
v_gene: TRBV11-3
abundance: .
j_gene: TRBJ2-7

CDR3nt: TGTGCCAGCAGCTTAGGATCCGGGACTACCGACAATGAGCAGTTCTTC
CDR3aa: CASSLGSGTTDNEQFF
d_gene: TRBD2
v_gene: TRBV11-2
abundance: .
j_gene: TRBJ2-1

CDR3nt: TGTGCCAGCAGCTTACCCGGAGGTCCTGAAGCTTTCTTT
CDR3aa: CASSLPGGPEAFF
d_gene: .
v_gene: TRBV7-3
abundance: few
j_gene: TRBJ1-1

CDR3nt: TGCGCCAGCAGCTCCCTTAGGACAGGGCGGGCTACAGATACGCAGTATTTT
CDR3aa: CASSSLRTGRATDTQYF
d_gene: TRBD1
v_gene: TRBV5-1
abundance: .
j_gene: TRBJ2-3

CDR3nt: TGTGCCAGCAGCTCTGGACAGTTACACTACGAGCAGTACTTC
CDR3aa: CASSSGQLHYEQYF
d_gene: .
v_gene: TRBV7-9
abundance: .
j_gene: TRBJ2-7

CDR3nt: TGTGCCAGCAGTGCCCTTGGGGGGTTCTCCTCCGAGCAGTACTTC
CDR3aa: CASSALGGFSSEQYF
d_gene: .
v_gene: TRBV27
abundance: .
j_gene: TRBJ2-7

CDR3nt: TGTGCCAGCAGGCTACAGGCACCCACTGAAGCTTTCTTT
CDR3aa: CASRLQAPTEAFF
d_gene: .
v_gene: TRBV6-5
abundance: .
j_gene: TRBJ1-1

CDR3nt: TGTGCCAGTAAAGACAGGCTTGGGAACACTGAAGCTTTCTTT
CDR3aa: CASKDRLGNTEAFF
d_gene: .
v_gene: TRBV19
abundance: .
j_gene: TRBJ1-1

CDR3nt: TGCGCCAGCTGTGTAGCGGGAGGGGTGGGGGAGCAGTACTTC
CDR3aa: CASCVAGGVGEQYF
d_gene: TRBD2
v_gene: TRBV5-1
abundance: once
j_gene: TRBJ2-7

CDR3nt: TGTGCCAGCAGTTATGGGGGATCCTACGAGCAGTACTTC
CDR3aa: CASSYGGSYEQYF
d_gene: .
v_gene: TRBV27
abundance: medium-sized
j_gene: TRBJ2-7

CDR3nt: TGTGCCAGCAGCGAGGGAAGGGCGAGCTCCTACAATGAGCAGTTCTTC
CDR3aa: CASSEGRASSYNEQFF
d_gene: .
v_gene: TRBV11-2
abundance: once
j_gene: TRBJ2-1

CDR3nt: TGTGCCAGCTGGGGGACCAATTCACCCCTCCACTTT
CDR3aa: CASWGTNSPLHF
d_gene: .
v_gene: TRBV7-9
abundance: .
j_gene: TRBJ1-6

CDR3nt: TGTGCCAGCAGCCCGCCCGGCGAGGGCGGGGGAGAGACCCAGTACTTC
CDR3aa: CASSPPGEGGGETQYF
d_gene: TRBD2
v_gene: TRBV28
abundance: .
j_gene: TRBJ2-5

CDR3nt: TGTGCCAGCAGCTTAGTGGTCTCGGCAGGGACCTCCTACAATGAGCAGTTCTTC
CDR3aa: CASSLVVSAGTSYNEQFF
d_gene: .
v_gene: TRBV7-2
abundance: .
j_gene: TRBJ2-1

CDR3nt: TGTGCCAGCAGTTTCCCAGGGACAGATACGCAGTATTTT
CDR3aa: CASSFPGTDTQYF
d_gene: .
v_gene: TRBV27
abundance: .
j_gene: TRBJ2-3

CDR3nt: TGTGCCAGCAGCCCAGGGAGCGGGAGTATCTACAATGAGCAGTTCTTC
CDR3aa: CASSPGSGSIYNEQFF
d_gene: TRBD2
v_gene: TRBV7-3
abundance: .
j_gene: TRBJ2-1

CDR3nt: TGTGCCAGCAGCTTAGTTGCTGGTGAAGCTTTCTTT
CDR3aa: CASSLVAGEAFF
d_gene: .
v_gene: TRBV7-9
abundance: .
j_gene: TRBJ1-1

CDR3nt: TGTGCCAGCAGCCGGACAGGCTTAGATGAAAAACTGTTTTTT
CDR3aa: CASSRTGLDEKLFF
d_gene: TRBD1
v_gene: TRBV6-5
abundance: .
j_gene: TRBJ1-4

CDR3nt: TGTGCCAGCAGCCGGGTTAGGAACACTGAAGCTTTCTTT
CDR3aa: CASSRVRNTEAFF
d_gene: .
v_gene: TRBV6-5
abundance: .
j_gene: TRBJ1-1

CDR3nt: TGTGCCAGCAGCAGAGATATTCGGAGGAGCTCCTACGAGCAGTACTTC
CDR3aa: CASSRDIRRSSYEQYF
d_gene: .
v_gene: TRBV11-2
abundance: .
j_gene: TRBJ2-7

CDR3nt: TGTGCCAGCAGGGCGGACAGGGCCTTAACCGGGGAGCTGTTTTTT
CDR3aa: CASRADRALTGELFF
d_gene: TRBD1
v_gene: TRBV2
abundance: .
j_gene: TRBJ2-2

CDR3nt: TGCGCCAGCAGCCAAGCCCCCGGGAGTTCCTACGAGCAGTACTTC
CDR3aa: CASSQAPGSSYEQYF
d_gene: .
v_gene: TRBV4-3
abundance: .
j_gene: TRBJ2-7

CDR3nt: TGTGCCAGCAGCCGAGCCGGACAGGGAGCCTATAATTCACCCCTCCACTTT
CDR3aa: CASSRAGQGAYNSPLHF
d_gene: TRBD1
v_gene: TRBV27
abundance: .
j_gene: TRBJ1-6

CDR3nt: TGTGCCAGCTCACCAGGGACGACTAGTGCCGAGCAGTACTTC
CDR3aa: CASSPGTTSAEQYF
d_gene: .
v_gene: TRBV18
abundance: .
j_gene: TRBJ2-7

CDR3nt: TGTGCCAGCAGCTCAATCGGGGGCTACGAGCAGTACTTC
CDR3aa: CASSSIGGYEQYF
d_gene: .
v_gene: TRBV7-2
abundance: .
j_gene: TRBJ2-7

CDR3nt: TGTGCCAGCAGCTTAGGGACAGAGGAAAAACTGTTTTTT
CDR3aa: CASSLGTEEKLFF
d_gene: .
v_gene: TRBV7-9
abundance: .
j_gene: TRBJ1-4

CDR3nt: TGCGCCAGCAGCCACACTAGGAACAATGAGCAGTTCTTC
CDR3aa: CASSHTRNNEQFF
d_gene: .
v_gene: TRBV4-3
abundance: once
j_gene: TRBJ2-1

CDR3nt: TGTGCCAGCTCAGCAACAGGGGGCGTGAACACTGAAGCTTTCTTT
CDR3aa: CASSATGGVNTEAFF
d_gene: TRBD1
v_gene: TRBV18
abundance: once
j_gene: TRBJ1-1

CDR3nt: TGTGCCAGCAGCTCGGACAATCGCGCGAGTGGCTACACCTTC
CDR3aa: CASSSDNRASGYTF
d_gene: .
v_gene: TRBV11-3
abundance: .
j_gene: TRBJ1-2

CDR3nt: TGTGCCAGCAGCCAAGACCGGGAGGGGCACACCGGGGAGCTGTTTTTT
CDR3aa: CASSQDREGHTGELFF
d_gene: TRBD2
v_gene: TRBV4-2
abundance: .
j_gene: TRBJ2-2

CDR3nt: TGTGCCAGCAGTCCGCGACCCCCGTACCAAGAGACCCAGTACTTC
CDR3aa: CASSPRPPYQETQYF
d_gene: .
v_gene: TRBV6-1
abundance: once
j_gene: TRBJ2-5

CDR3nt: TGTGCCAGCAGTATAGGGGGCGCAATGACTGAAGCTTTCTTT
CDR3aa: CASSIGGAMTEAFF
d_gene: TRBD1
v_gene: TRBV28
abundance: .
j_gene: TRBJ1-1

CDR3nt: TGTGCCACCCTTAGGACCGTCAAGGGGAGCCAGCCCCAGCATTTT
CDR3aa: CATLRTVKGSQPQHF
d_gene: .
v_gene: TRBV6-1
abundance: .
j_gene: TRBJ1-5

CDR3nt: TGTGCCAGCAGGGAACCGCCGCGACAGGGTAACTATGGCTACACCTTC
CDR3aa: CASREPPRQGNYGYTF
d_gene: TRBD1
v_gene: TRBV2
abundance: .
j_gene: TRBJ1-2

CDR3nt: TGTGCTAGTGGTAAATCCGGGACAGCCCCCCTGAGCTACACCTTC
CDR3aa: CASGKSGTAPLSYTF
d_gene: TRBD1
v_gene: TRBV12-5
abundance: once
j_gene: TRBJ1-2

CDR3nt: TGTGCCAGCAGTTACTCCTCCGGGACCAGCTCCTACGAGCAGTACTTC
CDR3aa: CASSYSSGTSSYEQYF
d_gene: .
v_gene: TRBV6-5
abundance: .
j_gene: TRBJ2-7

CDR3nt: TGTGCCAGCAGCCCGATCCAGGGTGACACCGGGGAGCTGTTTTTT
CDR3aa: CASSPIQGDTGELFF
d_gene: .
v_gene: TRBV11-3
abundance: .
j_gene: TRBJ2-2

CDR3nt: TGCGCCAGCAGCTTGAACACCGGGGAGCTGTTTTTT
CDR3aa: CASSLNTGELFF
d_gene: .
v_gene: TRBV5-1
abundance: .
j_gene: TRBJ2-2

CDR3nt: TGTGCCAGCAGCCAGCCAGGGACTAGCGGGACCTACGAGCAGTACTTC
CDR3aa: CASSQPGTSGTYEQYF
d_gene: TRBD2
v_gene: TRBV4-2
abundance: .
j_gene: TRBJ2-7

CDR3nt: TGTGCCAGTAGTATACCGTCGACAGCTACGGGGAACTATGGCTACACCTTC
CDR3aa: CASSIPSTATGNYGYTF
d_gene: .
v_gene: TRBV19
abundance: .
j_gene: TRBJ1-2

CDR3nt: TGTGCCAGCAGCCATATAGCGGGGAGCACAGATACGCAGTATTTT
CDR3aa: CASSHIAGSTDTQYF
d_gene: TRBD2
v_gene: TRBV11-2
abundance: .
j_gene: TRBJ2-3